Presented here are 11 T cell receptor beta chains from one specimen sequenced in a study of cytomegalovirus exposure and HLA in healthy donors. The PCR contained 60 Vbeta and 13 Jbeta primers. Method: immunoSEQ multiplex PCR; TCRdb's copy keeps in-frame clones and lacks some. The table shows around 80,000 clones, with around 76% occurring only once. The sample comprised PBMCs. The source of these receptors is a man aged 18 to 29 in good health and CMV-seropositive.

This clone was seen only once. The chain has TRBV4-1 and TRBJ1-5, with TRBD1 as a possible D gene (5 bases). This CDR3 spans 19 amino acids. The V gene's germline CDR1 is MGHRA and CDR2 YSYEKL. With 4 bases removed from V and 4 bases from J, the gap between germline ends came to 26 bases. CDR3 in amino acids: CASSPRPPGGGTRNQPQHF. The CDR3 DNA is TGCGCCAGCAGCCCCCGTCCGCCGGGGGGGGGAACGAGGAATCAGCCCCAGCATTTT.

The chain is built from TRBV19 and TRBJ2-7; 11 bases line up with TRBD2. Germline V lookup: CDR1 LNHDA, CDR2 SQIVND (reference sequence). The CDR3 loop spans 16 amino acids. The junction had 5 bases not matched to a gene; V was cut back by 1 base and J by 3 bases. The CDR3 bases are TGTGCCAGTAGTATAGGGGGGACTAGCGGAGGCTACGAGCAGTACTTC. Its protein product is CASSIGGTSGGYEQYF.

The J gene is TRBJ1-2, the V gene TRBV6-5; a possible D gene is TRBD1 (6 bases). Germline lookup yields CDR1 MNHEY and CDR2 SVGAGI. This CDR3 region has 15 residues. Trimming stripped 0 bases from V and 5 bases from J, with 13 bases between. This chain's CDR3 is CASSYSRQALYGYTF. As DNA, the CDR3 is TGTGCCAGCAGTTACTCCCGACAGGCGTTATATGGCTACACCTTC.

This CDR3 is CASSQGTSGTSYNEQFF. CDR3 coding DNA: TGCGCCAGCAGCCAGGGGACTAGCGGGACTTCCTACAATGAGCAGTTCTTC. The genes are TRBV4-1 and TRBJ2-1, with TRBD2 matching 13 bases. This CDR3 has 17 amino acids. Trimming took 3 bases from V and 1 from J; bases not matched to a gene: 3. Per germline, CDR1 MGHRA and CDR2 YSYEKL.

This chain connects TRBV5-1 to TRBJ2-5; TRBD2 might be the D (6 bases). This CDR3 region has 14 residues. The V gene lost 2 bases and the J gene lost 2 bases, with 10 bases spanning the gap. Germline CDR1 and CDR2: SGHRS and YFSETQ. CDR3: CASSFGGSQETQYF. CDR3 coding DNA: TGCGCCAGCAGCTTCGGGGGTTCTCAAGAGACCCAGTACTTC.

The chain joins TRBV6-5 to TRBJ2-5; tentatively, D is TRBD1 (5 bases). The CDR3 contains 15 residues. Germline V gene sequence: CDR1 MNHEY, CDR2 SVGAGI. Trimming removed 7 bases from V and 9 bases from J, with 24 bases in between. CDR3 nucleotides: TGTGCCAGCACTCTAACAAAGGGGTCCCTCCAGGCCCAGTACTTC. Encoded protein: CASTLTKGSLQAQYF.

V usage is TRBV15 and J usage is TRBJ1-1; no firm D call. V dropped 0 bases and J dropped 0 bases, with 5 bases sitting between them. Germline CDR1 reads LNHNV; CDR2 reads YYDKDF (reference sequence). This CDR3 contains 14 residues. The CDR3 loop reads CATSRDQLNTEAFF. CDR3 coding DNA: TGTGCCACCAGCAGAGATCAATTGAACACTGAAGCTTTCTTT.

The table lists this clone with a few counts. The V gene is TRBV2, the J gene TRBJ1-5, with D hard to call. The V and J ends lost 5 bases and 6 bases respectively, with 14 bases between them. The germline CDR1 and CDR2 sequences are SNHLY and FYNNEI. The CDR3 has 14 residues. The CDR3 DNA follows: TGTGCCAGCAGTTCCGGGAGTACTCTTCAGCCCCAGCATTTT. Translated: CASSSGSTLQPQHF.

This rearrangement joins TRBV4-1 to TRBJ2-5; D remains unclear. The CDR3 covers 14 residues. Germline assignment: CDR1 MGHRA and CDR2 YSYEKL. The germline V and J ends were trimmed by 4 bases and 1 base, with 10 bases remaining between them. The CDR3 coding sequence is TGCGCCAGCAGCCCCTTCCCCCGCCAAGAGACCCAGTACTTC. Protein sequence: CASSPFPRQETQYF.

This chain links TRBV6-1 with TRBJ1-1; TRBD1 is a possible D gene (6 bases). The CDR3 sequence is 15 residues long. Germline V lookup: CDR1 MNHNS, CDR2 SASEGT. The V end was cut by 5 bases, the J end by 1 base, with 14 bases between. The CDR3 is CASSFRQAANTEAFF. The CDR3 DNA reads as TGTGCCAGCAGTTTCCGACAGGCCGCGAACACTGAAGCTTTCTTT.

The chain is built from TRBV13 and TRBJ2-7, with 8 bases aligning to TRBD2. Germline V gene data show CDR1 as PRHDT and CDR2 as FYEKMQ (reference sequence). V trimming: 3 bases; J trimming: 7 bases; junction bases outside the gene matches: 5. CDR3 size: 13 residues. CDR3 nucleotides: TGTGCCAGCAGCTTGGACAGCGGGAGAGAGCAGTACTTC. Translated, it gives CASSLDSGREQYF. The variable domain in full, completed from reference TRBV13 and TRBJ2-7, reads AAGVIQSPRHLIKEKRETATLKCYPIPRHDTVYWYQQGPGQDPQFLISFYEKMQSDKGSIPDRFSAQQFSDYHSELNMSSLELGDSALYFCASSLDSGREQYFGPGTRLTVT.